Each of the 10 T cell receptor beta chains below was sequenced from the same sample in a study of blood T cells in healthy people across ages. For the second PCR, which ran for roughly 7 to 11 cycles, a sample-barcoded 5' primer and a J-beta primer mix were used. One entry per CDR3 protein results from TCRdb running MiXCR on the 5' RACE reads. The sample contains approximately 2,000,000 distinct CDR3 sequences, approximately 39% of which appear only once. The source material was blood. The receptors come from a human donor in good health.

The gene calls are TRBV2 and TRBJ1-1, with D perhaps matching TRBD1 (6 bases). This CDR3 comprises 14 residues. Trimming stripped 4 bases from V and 10 bases from J, with 19 bases between. CDR1 is SNHLY and CDR2 is FYNNEI in the germline V gene. The CDR3 is CASSVRRTARVAFF. The CDR3 DNA sequence: TGTGCCAGCAGTGTTAGGCGGACAGCTCGTGTAGCTTTCTTT.

Concerning this clonotype: Mismatch with germline at one junction end may stem from a read error. CDR3 protein: CASTRDRFQETRYF. CDR3 DNA sequence: TGTGCTAGCACCCGGGACAGGTTCCAAGAGACCCGGTACTTC. V is TRBV28 and J is TRBJ2-5, with 8 positions matching TRBD1. Germline V gene lookup returns CDR1 MDHEN and CDR2 SYDVKM. The CDR3 covers 14 residues.

Remarks on this clonotype: One end of the junction varies from germline; a read error may be responsible. This sequence joins TRBV12-3 or TRBV12-4 and TRBJ2-7; 7 bases map to TRBD1. The CDR3 has 14 amino acids. CDR3 DNA sequence: TGTGCCAGCAGTTCGCAGGGGGTGCAAGGGACCCAGGACTTC. This sequence encodes CASSSQGVQGTQDF.

This clonotype was detected only once. An end of the junction does not agree with germline; a read error may underlie this. V usage is TRBV6-2 or TRBV6-3 and J usage is TRBJ2-7, with TRBD2 identical over 9 bases. Germline lookup yields CDR1 MNHEY and CDR2 SVGEGT. The CDR3 has 19 residues. The CDR3 here is CASSYPAGGPSLPPYELYF. The CDR3 DNA reads TGTGCCAGCAGTTACCCAGCGGGGGGACCATCTCTGCCCCCGTACGAGCTGTACTTC.

This clonotype was observed a few times. The chain couples TRBV12-3 or TRBV12-4 to TRBJ1-2; D possibly corresponds to TRBD1 (5 bases). This CDR3 contains 14 residues. V lost 7 bases and J 3 bases, leaving 15 bases between the germline ends. The CDR3 DNA is TGTGCCAGCACCAGAGGAGGGGCAGACTATGGCTACACCTTC. Amino acids: CASTRGGADYGYTF.

The CDR3 is CASRLRLANQETQYF. The CDR3 DNA reads as TGTGCCAGCAGGCTGCGACTAGCCAACCAAGAGACCCAGTACTTC. This chain joins TRBV27 and TRBJ2-5; 7 bases line up with TRBD2. Germline V gives CDR1 MNHEY, CDR2 SMNVEV (reference sequence). V was pared by 6 bases and J by 0 bases, with 7 bases of the junction left unmatched. The CDR3 runs to 15 residues.

This clonotype was observed a handful of times. The V call is TRBV20-1, the J call TRBJ2-1, with D perhaps matching TRBD2 (6 bases). This CDR3 has 15 residues. The germline V and J ends were trimmed by 0 bases and 8 bases, with 17 bases remaining between them. Germline lookup yields CDR1 DFQATT and CDR2 SNEGSKA (reference sequence). CDR3 bases: TGCAGTGCTAGAGAAAGATGGCGGGGTAGGGATGAGCAGTTCTTC. Its translation: CSARERWRGRDEQFF.

V and J are TRBV5-1 and TRBJ1-1, with D possibly matching TRBD1 (5 bases). The germline gives CDR1 SGHRS, CDR2 YFSETQ. The length of the CDR3 is 17 residues. V shed 3 bases and J shed 1 base, with 19 bases lying between them. CDR3 DNA: TGCGCCAGCAGCTCCTTGGGTTTTAGGACACCGAACACTGAAGCTTTCTTT. This translates into CASSSLGFRTPNTEAFF.

This clonotype was recorded at least ten times. This chain links TRBV5-6 with TRBJ2-1, with D perhaps TRBD2 (5 bases). Germline V lookup: CDR1 SGHDT, CDR2 YYEEEE. Trimming shortened V by 9 bases and J by 3 bases, and 19 bases separated the two germline ends. The CDR3 extends over 15 amino acids. The CDR3 DNA sequence: TGTGCCATCCACATCGGGCTAGCAATCTACAATGAGCAGTTCTTC. Translated: CAIHIGLAIYNEQFF.

This clonotype was detected a few times. The genes are TRBV20-1 and TRBJ1-5; D not resolved. CDR1 and CDR2 (germline): DFQATT, SNEGSKA (reference sequence). This CDR3 comprises 12 residues. Trimming took 6 bases from V and 4 from J, leaving 10 bases between them. Here the CDR3 reads CSAGRQNQPQHF. The CDR3 coding sequence is TGCAGTGCCGGACGGCAGAATCAGCCCCAGCATTTT.